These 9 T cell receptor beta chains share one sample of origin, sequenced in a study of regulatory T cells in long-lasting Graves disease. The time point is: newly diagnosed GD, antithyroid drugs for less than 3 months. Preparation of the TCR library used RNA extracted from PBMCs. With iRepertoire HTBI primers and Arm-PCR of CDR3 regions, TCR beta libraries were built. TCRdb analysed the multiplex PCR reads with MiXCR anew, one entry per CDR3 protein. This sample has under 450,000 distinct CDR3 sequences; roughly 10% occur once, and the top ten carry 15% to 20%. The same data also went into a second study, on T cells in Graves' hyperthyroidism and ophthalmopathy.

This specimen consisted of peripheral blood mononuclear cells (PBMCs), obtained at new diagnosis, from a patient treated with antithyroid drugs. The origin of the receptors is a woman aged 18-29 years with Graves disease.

CDR3 residues: CSAAPGTGKDTEAFF. The DNA for the CDR3 is TGCAGCGCCGCCCCCGGAACAGGGAAGGACACTGAAGCTTTCTTT. This chain links TRBV29-1 with TRBJ1-1, with D possibly being TRBD1 (6 bases). The V gene's germline CDR1 is SQVTM and CDR2 ANQGSEA. CDR3 length: 15 amino acids. The germline V and J ends were trimmed by 7 bases and 3 bases, with 21 bases remaining between them.

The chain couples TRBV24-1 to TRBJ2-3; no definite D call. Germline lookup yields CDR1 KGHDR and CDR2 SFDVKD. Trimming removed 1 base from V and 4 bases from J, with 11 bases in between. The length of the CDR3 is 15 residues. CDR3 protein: CATSDFVQSPDTQYF. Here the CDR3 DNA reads TGTGCCACCAGTGATTTCGTCCAAAGCCCAGATACGCAGTATTTT.

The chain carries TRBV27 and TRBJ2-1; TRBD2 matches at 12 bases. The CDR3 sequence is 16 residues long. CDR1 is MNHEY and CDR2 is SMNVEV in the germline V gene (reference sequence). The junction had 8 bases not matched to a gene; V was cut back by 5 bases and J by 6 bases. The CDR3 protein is CASSPRLAGATNEQFF. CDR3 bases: TGTGCCAGCAGTCCCAGACTAGCGGGGGCCACCAATGAGCAGTTCTTC.

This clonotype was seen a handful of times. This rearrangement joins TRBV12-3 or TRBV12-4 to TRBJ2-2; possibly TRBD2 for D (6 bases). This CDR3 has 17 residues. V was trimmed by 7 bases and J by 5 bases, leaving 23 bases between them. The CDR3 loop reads CASTMDTRGRRTGELFF. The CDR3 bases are TGTGCCAGCACAATGGACACCCGGGGGAGGCGGACCGGGGAGCTGTTTTTT.

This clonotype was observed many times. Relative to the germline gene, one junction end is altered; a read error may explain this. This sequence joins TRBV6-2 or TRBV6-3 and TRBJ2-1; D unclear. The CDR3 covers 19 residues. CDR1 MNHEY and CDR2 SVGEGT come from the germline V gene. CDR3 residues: CASSSGRVTPKGSTMIRIF. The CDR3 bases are TGTGCCAGCAGTTCGGGTCGGGTCACACCAAAGGGATCCACAATGATACGGATCTTC.

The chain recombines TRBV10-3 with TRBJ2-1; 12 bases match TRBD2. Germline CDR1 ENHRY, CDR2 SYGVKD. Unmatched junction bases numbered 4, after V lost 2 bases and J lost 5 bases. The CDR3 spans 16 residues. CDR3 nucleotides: TGTGCCATCAGTGAGCAACTAGCGGGGGGAAACAATGAGCAGTTCTTC. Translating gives CAISEQLAGGNNEQFF.

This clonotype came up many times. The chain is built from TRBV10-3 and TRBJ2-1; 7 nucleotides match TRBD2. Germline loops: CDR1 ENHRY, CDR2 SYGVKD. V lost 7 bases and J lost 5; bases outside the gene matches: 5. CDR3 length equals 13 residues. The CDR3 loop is CAIKSGTDNEQFF. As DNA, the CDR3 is TGTGCCATCAAGAGCGGGACCGACAATGAGCAGTTCTTC.

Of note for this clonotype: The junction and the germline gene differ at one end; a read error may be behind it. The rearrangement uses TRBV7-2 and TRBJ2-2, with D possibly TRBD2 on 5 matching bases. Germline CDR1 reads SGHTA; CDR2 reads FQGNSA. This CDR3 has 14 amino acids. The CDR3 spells CASSLHWNTGELLF. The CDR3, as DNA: TGTGCCAGCAGCTTACACTGGAACACCGGGGAGCTGCTTTTT.

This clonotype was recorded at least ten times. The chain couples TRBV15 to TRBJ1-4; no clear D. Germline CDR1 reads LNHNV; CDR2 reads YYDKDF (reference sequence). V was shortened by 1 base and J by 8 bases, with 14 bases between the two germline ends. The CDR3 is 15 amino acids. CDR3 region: CATSRGGAGSEKLFF. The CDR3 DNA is TGTGCCACCAGCAGAGGCGGCGCAGGATCCGAAAAACTGTTTTTT. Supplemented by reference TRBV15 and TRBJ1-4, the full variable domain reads DAMVIQNPRYQVTQFGKPVTLSCSQTLNHNVMYWYQQKSSQAPKLLFHYYDKDFNNEADTPDNFQSRRPNTSFCFLDIRSPGLGDTAMYLCATSRGGAGSEKLFFGSGTQLSVL.